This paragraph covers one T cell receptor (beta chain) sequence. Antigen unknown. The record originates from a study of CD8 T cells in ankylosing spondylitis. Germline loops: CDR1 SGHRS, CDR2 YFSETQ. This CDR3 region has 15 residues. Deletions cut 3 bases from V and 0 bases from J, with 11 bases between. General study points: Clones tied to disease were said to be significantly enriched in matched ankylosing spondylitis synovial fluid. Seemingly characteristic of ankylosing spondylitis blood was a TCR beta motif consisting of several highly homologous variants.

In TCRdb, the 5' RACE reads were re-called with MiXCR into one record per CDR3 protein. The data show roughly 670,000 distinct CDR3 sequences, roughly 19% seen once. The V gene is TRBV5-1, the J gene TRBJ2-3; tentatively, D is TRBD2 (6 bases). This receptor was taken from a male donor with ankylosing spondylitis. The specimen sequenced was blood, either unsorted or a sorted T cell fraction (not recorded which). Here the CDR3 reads CASSYDRGSTDTQYF. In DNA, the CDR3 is TGCGCCAGCAGCTACGACCGGGGGAGCACAGATACGCAGTATTTT. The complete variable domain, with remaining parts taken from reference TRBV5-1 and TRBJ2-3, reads KAGVTQTPRYLIKTRGQQVTLSCSPISGHRSVSWYQQTPGQGLQFLFEYFSETQRNKGNFPGRFSGRQFSNSRSEMNVSTLELGDSALYLCASSYDRGSTDTQYFGPGTRLTVL.